The 28 T cell receptor beta chains below come from one sample, sequenced in a study of shared clonotypes between healthy human individuals. Terminally differentiated effector memory CD45RA+ cells were excluded by CCR7 positive selection of CD45RO-negative cells. The table came from immunoSEQ multiplex PCR; TCRdb's copy has only in-frame clones and leaves some out. The repertoire holds about 2 million clones, with roughly 94% as singletons. Sequencing was performed on naive CD8+ T cells sorted from blood. The receptors come from a man between 18 and 29 years old in good health.

V gene TRBV4-1 combines with J gene TRBJ2-1; no firm D call. The V gene's germline CDR1 is MGHRA and CDR2 YSYEKL. Trimming pared 0 bases from V and 3 bases from J, leaving 9 bases between. The CDR3 runs 15 residues. DNA of the CDR3: TGCGCCAGCAGCCAAGAACCTGCCCTCTACAATGAGCAGTTCTTC. It codes for CASSQEPALYNEQFF.

J is TRBJ1-2 and V is TRBV7-9; perhaps TRBD1 as D (5 bases). Germline V gene sequence: CDR1 SEHNR, CDR2 FQNEAQ (reference sequence). V lost 5 bases and J 2 bases, leaving 12 bases between the germline ends. The CDR3 is 14 residues long. CDR3 in amino acids: CASSGGVGNYGYTF. DNA for the CDR3: TGTGCCAGCAGCGGAGGGGTGGGGAACTATGGCTACACCTTC.

The rearrangement links TRBV2 to TRBJ2-5; 7 bases map to TRBD2. Per the germline V gene, CDR1 is SNHLY and CDR2 is FYNNEI. The CDR3 loop spans 15 amino acids. Trimming cost V 7 bases and J 5 bases; bases outside gene matches: 13. The CDR3 nucleotides read TGTGCCAGCACTCTCTTGGCGGGAGAACGGGAGACCCAGTACTTC. This gives the protein CASTLLAGERETQYF.

Comments on this clone: The junction and the germline gene differ at one end; a read error may be behind it. At the DNA level, this CDR3 is encoded by other sequences in the same sample as well. The rearrangement links TRBV7-2 to TRBJ2-2; D uncertain. Germline CDR1 is SGHTA and CDR2 is FQGNSA. The CDR3 extends over 15 amino acids. This CDR3 is CASSLVAANTGELFF. CDR3 in DNA: TGTGCCAGCAGTTTAGTGGCCGCGAACACCGGGGAGCTGTTTTTT. The full variable domain, completed using reference TRBV7-2 and TRBJ2-2, is GAGVSQSPSNKVTEKGKDVELRCDPISGHTALYWYRQSLGQGLEFLIYFQGNSAPDKSGLPSDRFSAERTGGSVSTLTIQRTQQEDSAVYLCASSLVAANTGELFFGEGSRLTVL.

This clone was observed once. V and J are TRBV5-4 and TRBJ2-7; a weak D match, TRBD2 (6 bases). The CDR3 consists of 14 residues. In germline, CDR1 is SGHNT, CDR2 YYREEE (reference sequence). Trimming stripped 0 bases from V and 5 bases from J, with 12 bases between. The CDR3: CASSLDGRIDEQYF. DNA for the CDR3: TGTGCCAGCAGCTTGGACGGGAGAATCGACGAGCAGTACTTC.

The chain has TRBV19 and TRBJ1-5; 12 positions match TRBD1. The CDR3 contains 16 residues. After removal of 9 bases from V and 1 base from J, the junction contained 7 bases not matched to a gene. Germline CDR1 is LNHDA and CDR2 is SQIVND (reference sequence). DNA for the CDR3: TGTGCCAGCCGGGACAGGGGGCTGATGAGCAATCAGCCCCAGCATTTT. Amino acids: CASRDRGLMSNQPQHF.

This chain joins TRBV6-1 and TRBJ1-1; perhaps TRBD1 as D (5 bases). CDR1 and CDR2 (germline): MNHNS, SASEGT. V lost 0 bases to trimming and J lost 3 bases, with 11 bases between them. This CDR3 spans 15 amino acids. In DNA, the CDR3 is TGTGCCAGCAGTGAAGCAAGCTGGGGGGACACTGAAGCTTTCTTT. Amino acids: CASSEASWGDTEAFF.

The rearrangement uses TRBV7-8 and TRBJ2-3, with TRBD2 matching 11 bases. The trim removed 5 bases at V and 2 bases at J, leaving 6 bases unmatched. CDR1 is SGHVS and CDR2 is FQNEAQ in the germline V gene. The CDR3 has 16 residues. CDR3 sequence reads: CASSTLLAGDTDTQYF. Written as DNA, the CDR3 is TGTGCCAGCAGCACCCTACTAGCGGGGGACACAGATACGCAGTATTTT.

CDR3 amino acids: CASSYVPGAEETQYF. The CDR3 DNA reads as TGTGCCAGCAGTTACGTACCGGGGGCGGAGGAGACCCAGTACTTC. The chain joins TRBV6-6 to TRBJ2-5; D is tentatively TRBD1 or TRBD2 (6 bases each). Germline V gene sequence: CDR1 MNHNY, CDR2 SVGAGI (reference sequence). This CDR3 has 15 amino acids. V was cut by 2 bases and J by 5 bases, with 15 bases left in between.

The rearrangement joins TRBV2 to TRBJ2-7, with D maybe TRBD2 (6 bases). This CDR3 spans 14 amino acids. Between the trimmed V and J ends, which lost 3 bases and 5 bases, there was a span of 14 bases. CDR1 is SNHLY and CDR2 is FYNNEI in the germline V gene. CDR3 sequence reads: CASSDSSGVDEQYF. The CDR3 DNA sequence: TGTGCCAGCAGTGATAGTTCGGGGGTAGACGAGCAGTACTTC.

The chain uses TRBV27 and TRBJ1-4, with D unresolved. The V gene's germline CDR1 is MNHEY and CDR2 SMNVEV (reference sequence). Trimming pared 5 bases from V and 4 bases from J, leaving 14 bases between. CDR3 length: 15 amino acids. The chain's CDR3 is CASSPQGPLNEKLFF. The CDR3 DNA reads as TGTGCCAGCAGTCCGCAAGGACCGCTTAATGAAAAACTGTTTTTT.

This clone was recorded only once. V gene TRBV6-4 combines with J gene TRBJ1-1; D is uncertain. CDR1 is MRHNA, CDR2 SNTAGT, per germline. V gave up 2 bases and J gave up 0 bases, with 7 bases separating them. This CDR3 is built from 14 residues. The CDR3 DNA reads TGTGCCAGCAGTGACGGTCACCTGAACACTGAAGCTTTCTTT. This encodes CASSDGHLNTEAFF.

V gene TRBV28 combines with J gene TRBJ2-7; tentative D call: TRBD1 (6 bases). The CDR3 sequence is 12 residues long. V was shortened by 6 bases and J by 3 bases, with 9 bases between the two germline ends. Per germline, CDR1 MDHEN and CDR2 SYDVKM. CDR3 protein: CASSLGHYEQYF. The CDR3 nucleotides are TGTGCCAGCAGCCTGGGACACTACGAGCAGTACTTC.

The chain uses TRBV11-2 and TRBJ2-7; D is uncertain. The CDR3 has 14 amino acids. CDR1 SGHAT and CDR2 FQNNGV come from the germline V gene. V was trimmed by 0 bases and J by 4 bases, leaving 10 bases between them. CDR3 region: CASSLDLGLYEQYF. The CDR3 DNA sequence: TGTGCCAGCAGCTTAGATCTAGGCCTATACGAGCAGTACTTC.

The chain combines TRBV9 with TRBJ1-2, with D maybe TRBD1 (5 bases). There are 12 residues in the CDR3. Trimming shortened V by 0 bases and J by 14 bases, and 14 bases separated the two germline ends. The germline V gene encodes CDR1 SGDLS and CDR2 YYNGEE. The CDR3 DNA reads TGTGCCAGCAGCGTAGACGGGGCACCTGAGACCTTC. It yields the protein CASSVDGAPETF. The full variable domain, in which reference TRBV9 and TRBJ1-2 provide the parts outside the CDR3, is DSGVTQTPKHLITATGQRVTLRCSPRSGDLSVYWYQQSLDQGLQFLIQYYNGEERAKGNILERFSAQQFPDLHSELNLSSLELGDSALYFCASSVDGAPETFGSGTRLTVV.

The rearrangement links TRBV28 to TRBJ2-7, with D possibly being TRBD1 (6 bases). The CDR3 spans 14 residues. CDR1 and CDR2 (germline): MDHEN, SYDVKM. V gave up 6 bases and J gave up 7 bases, with 19 bases separating them. In nucleotides, the CDR3 is TGTGCCAGCAGCCAACGGGCACAGGGTTTAGAGCAGTACTTC. Amino acids: CASSQRAQGLEQYF.

This chain links TRBV2 with TRBJ2-1, with D uncertain. The CDR3 is 14 residues long. Trimming removed 11 bases from V and 6 bases from J, with 20 bases in between. Germline V lookup: CDR1 SNHLY, CDR2 FYNNEI. Here the CDR3 reads CACWTRLSGNEQFF. CDR3 nucleotide sequence: TGTGCCTGTTGGACCAGACTCTCGGGCAATGAGCAGTTCTTC.

This clone was counted once. V and J are TRBV19 and TRBJ2-7, with D possibly TRBD1 on 5 matching bases. Germline loops: CDR1 LNHDA, CDR2 SQIVND (reference sequence). Trimming left V 6 bases short and J 1 base short, with 16 bases between. This CDR3 is 15 amino acids long. The CDR3 bases are TGTGCCAGTAGCCCTGACAGTGGGTTGTCCTACGAGCAGTACTTC. Amino acids: CASSPDSGLSYEQYF.

This clone was observed once. The gene calls are TRBV5-1 and TRBJ1-5; 8 bases align to TRBD1. Germline-derived CDR1 and CDR2 are SGHRS and YFSETQ. The CDR3 extends over 17 amino acids. Trimming at V came to 4 bases and at J to 0 bases, leaving 9 bases not matched to a gene. The CDR3 DNA sequence: TGCGCCAGCAGCCTTAGGACAGGGTTGGATAGCAATCAGCCCCAGCATTTT. As protein: CASSLRTGLDSNQPQHF.

The J gene is TRBJ2-5, the V gene TRBV13; tentatively, D is TRBD1 (5 bases). The length of the CDR3 is 15 residues. Between the trimmed V and J ends, which lost 6 bases and 2 bases, there was a span of 16 bases. Germline V gene data show CDR1 as PRHDT and CDR2 as FYEKMQ (reference sequence). As DNA, the CDR3 is TGTGCCAGCAGTTTCTCCAGGGTGGGGCAAGAGACCCAGTACTTC. Translated: CASSFSRVGQETQYF. The variable domain in full, with the rest retrieved from reference TRBV13 and TRBJ2-5, is AAGVIQSPRHLIKEKRETATLKCYPIPRHDTVYWYQQGPGQDPQFLISFYEKMQSDKGSIPDRFSAQQFSDYHSELNMSSLELGDSALYFCASSFSRVGQETQYFGPGTRLLVL.

The genes are TRBV29-1 and TRBJ1-2; no definite D call. V lost 4 bases and J 3 bases, leaving 12 bases between the germline ends. This CDR3 region has 13 residues. CDR1 is SQVTM and CDR2 is ANQGSEA in the germline V gene. CDR3 amino acids: CSVGPNLDYGYTF. The DNA of the CDR3 is TGCAGCGTTGGACCAAATTTGGACTATGGCTACACCTTC.

The CDR3 spells CASSLGRALGLQIQETQYF. The DNA of the CDR3 is TGTGCCAGCAGCTTAGGGCGAGCATTGGGACTCCAAATCCAAGAGACCCAGTACTTC. The chain employs TRBV7-9 and TRBJ2-5, with TRBD2 as a possible D gene (6 bases). The CDR3 totals 19 residues. Germline assignment: CDR1 SEHNR and CDR2 FQNEAQ (reference sequence). The V gene lost 1 base and the J gene lost 1 base, with 22 bases spanning the gap.

This clone was picked up one time. The CDR3 spells CASFMDNYGYTF. The CDR3 DNA sequence: TGTGCCAGTTTCATGGATAACTATGGCTACACCTTC. This chain joins TRBV19 and TRBJ1-2; D remains unclear. The germline V gene has CDR1 LNHDA and CDR2 SQIVND (reference sequence). This CDR3 spans 12 amino acids. Trimming removed 8 bases at V and 1 base at J, with 8 bases between.

Details on this clone: The sample has other DNA sequences that encode this CDR3 too. J is TRBJ2-7 and V is TRBV28, with 9 bases lining up with TRBD1. V was pared by 3 bases and J by 4 bases, with 4 bases of the junction left unmatched. The germline V gene has CDR1 MDHEN and CDR2 SYDVKM. The CDR3 is made up of 14 amino acids. The CDR3 region is CASSFGTGFYEQYF. The CDR3 region has the DNA TGTGCCAGCAGTTTTGGGACAGGGTTTTACGAGCAGTACTTC.

CDR3 in amino acids: CASSQDRSPVATQYF. The CDR3 DNA is TGCGCCAGCAGCCAAGATAGGAGCCCTGTCGCGACCCAGTACTTC. J is TRBJ2-5 and V is TRBV4-3; D remains ambiguous. The CDR3 loop spans 15 amino acids. Between the trimmed V and J ends, which lost 0 bases and 7 bases, there was a span of 15 bases. CDR1 LGHNA and CDR2 YSLEER come from the germline V gene.

Worth noting for this clone: The sample carries other DNA sequences with the same CDR3. V gene TRBV2 combines with J gene TRBJ1-5; D is undetermined. CDR3 length equals 15 residues. Germline V lookup: CDR1 SNHLY, CDR2 FYNNEI. V dropped 1 base and J dropped 4 bases, with 11 bases sitting between them. CDR3 sequence reads: CASSEGGFGNQPQHF. CDR3 coding DNA: TGTGCCAGCAGTGAAGGTGGGTTCGGAAATCAGCCCCAGCATTTT.

This sequence joins TRBV4-3 and TRBJ1-2; no clear D. CDR1 and CDR2 from the germline V gene are LGHNA and YSLEER. CDR3 size: 16 residues. Between the trimmed V and J ends, which lost 0 bases and 0 bases, there was a span of 11 bases. The CDR3 reads CASSQDGVSANYGYTF. CDR3 coding DNA: TGCGCCAGCAGCCAAGATGGGGTTTCTGCTAACTATGGCTACACCTTC.

This clone has only one observation. V usage is TRBV9 and J usage is TRBJ2-5; D tentatively reads TRBD1 or TRBD2 (7 bases each). Deletions cut 0 bases from V and 5 bases from J, with 17 bases between. The germline V gene has CDR1 SGDLS and CDR2 YYNGEE. The CDR3 extends over 16 amino acids. CDR3 in amino acids: CASSVGWEGARETQYF. CDR3 DNA sequence: TGTGCCAGCAGCGTAGGCTGGGAGGGGGCAAGGGAGACCCAGTACTTC.